This passage covers 5 T cell receptor beta chains from one sample sequenced in a study of stem cell transplantation in POMP-related autoinflammatory disease. Generated by immunoSEQ multiplex PCR, the TCRdb table keeps only in-frame clones and is missing some. This sample yields 20,000 to 30,000 clones, of which approximately 78% are seen a single time; 2% to 3% belongs to the top ten. Sequences were derived from CD4+ T cells from PBMCs, sampled before stem cell transplantation. The receptors originated from a human donor with POMP-related autoinflammation and immune dysregulation (PRAID).

The chain has TRBV27 and TRBJ1-5; TRBD1 aligns across 12 bases. In germline, CDR1 is MNHEY, CDR2 SMNVEV (reference sequence). J lost 1 base, V lost 2 bases, and 6 bases had no gene match. There are 18 residues in the CDR3. Written as DNA, the CDR3 is TGTGCCAGCAGTTTACTGGGACAGGGGGCAGTGAGCAATCAGCCCCAGCATTTT. Residues: CASSLLGQGAVSNQPQHF.

The V call is TRBV18, the J call TRBJ2-1; D is unresolved. This CDR3 region has 15 residues. Trimming pared 0 bases from V and 0 bases from J, leaving 6 bases between. Germline CDR1 reads KGHSH; CDR2 reads LQKENI. The CDR3 sequence is CASSPPWSSYNEQFF. DNA for the CDR3: TGTGCCAGCTCACCACCGTGGTCCTCCTACAATGAGCAGTTCTTC.

This clone was seen a handful of times. The chain recombines TRBV4-2 with TRBJ2-7; 13 positions match TRBD2. V was pared by 4 bases and J by 8 bases, with 11 bases of the junction left unmatched. The CDR3 contains 16 residues. Germline CDR1 and CDR2: LGHNA and YNFKEQ. Written as DNA, the CDR3 is TGTGCCAGCAGCCCGGGACTAGCGGGGAATACAAATCAGCAGTACTTC. Translation gives CASSPGLAGNTNQQYF.

J is TRBJ2-1 and V is TRBV5-1, with 14 bases identical to TRBD2. The germline CDR1 and CDR2 sequences are SGHRS and YFSETQ. V was clipped by 4 bases and J by 7 bases; unmatched bases: 10. This CDR3 region has 17 residues. CDR3 bases: TGCGCCAGCAGCCAAAGCGGGACTAGCGGGAGAATGAATGAGCAGTTCTTC. The encoded protein is CASSQSGTSGRMNEQFF.

This chain links TRBV9 with TRBJ2-3; D gene uncertain. The CDR3 loop spans 15 amino acids. Germline lookup yields CDR1 SGDLS and CDR2 YYNGEE. The V end lost 3 bases, the J end lost 0 bases, and 11 bases lay between the germline ends. CDR3 sequence reads: CASSAQGTSTDTQYF. The CDR3 coding sequence is TGTGCCAGCAGCGCCCAAGGTACCAGCACAGATACGCAGTATTTT. The full variable domain, rest sourced from reference TRBV9 and TRBJ2-3, is DSGVTQTPKHLITATGQRVTLRCSPRSGDLSVYWYQQSLDQGLQFLIQYYNGEERAKGNILERFSAQQFPDLHSELNLSSLELGDSALYFCASSAQGTSTDTQYFGPGTRLTVL.